Below are 16 T cell receptor beta chains sequenced from a single sample in a study of CD8 T cells in cerebrospinal fluid in Alzheimer's disease. Each CDR3 protein gets one entry in TCRdb, which reprocessed the 10x single-cell sequencing reads and gives no DNA. This repertoire comprises over a thousand distinct CDR3 sequences; its ten largest clones make up 7.8%. Sequenced sample: cerebrospinal fluid. All receptors derive from a human donor in good health.

This clonotype is called large (0.1 to 1%) based on its frequency. J is TRBJ2-2 and V is TRBV6-5; TCRdb returns TRBD1, unconfirmable since there is no DNA. This CDR3 region has 15 residues. The germline V gene encodes CDR1 MNHEY and CDR2 SVGAGI. The chain's CDR3 is CASSYRGQNTGELFF.

This clonotype is called medium-sized based on its frequency. The CDR3 loop reads CASSPDRGYNSPLHF. J is TRBJ1-6 and V is TRBV5-6; TCRdb outputs TRBD1, but without DNA this stays unchecked. CDR3 size: 15 residues. Germline assignment: CDR1 SGHDT and CDR2 YYEEEE. The full variable domain, in which reference TRBV5-6 and TRBJ1-6 provide the parts outside the CDR3, is DAGVTQSPTHLIKTRGQQVTLRCSPKSGHDTVSWYQQALGQGPQFIFQYYEEEERQRGNFPDRFSGHQFPNYSSELNVNALLLGDSALYLCASSPDRGYNSPLHFGNGTRLTVT.

Considering frequency, this clonotype is large. The gene calls are TRBV3-1 and TRBJ2-4. Germline values: CDR1 LGHDT, CDR2 YNNKEL (reference sequence). The CDR3 is 17 residues long. The CDR3 sequence is CASSQDFDFLAKNIQYF.

This clonotype is labeled medium-sized based on frequency. This chain connects TRBV21-1 to TRBJ2-7; the TCRdb D gene call, TRBD1, has no DNA to confirm it. TRBV21-1 is recorded as a pseudogene. The CDR3 length is 17 residues. The CDR3 sequence: CASSKVGEGARTYEQYF.

In terms of frequency, this clonotype is medium-sized. The V and J genes are TRBV9 and TRBJ1-2; TCRdb's D call of TRBD1 is untestable without DNA. Germline CDR1 SGDLS, CDR2 YYNGEE. The length of the CDR3 is 13 residues. The CDR3 loop is CASSAIGDYGYTF.

This clonotype is identified as medium-sized from frequency. The rearrangement links TRBV5-1 to TRBJ2-6; TCRdb designates TRBD2, a call that cannot be tested without DNA. Germline-derived CDR1 and CDR2 are SGHRS and YFSETQ. The CDR3 is 19 amino acids. CDR3 amino acids: CASSSSGGNPGNGANVLTF.

By frequency, this clonotype registers large. This chain connects TRBV5-1 to TRBJ1-6; no DNA is available, so the TRBD1 call from TCRdb remains unchecked. The V gene's germline CDR1 is SGHRS and CDR2 YFSETQ. The CDR3 length is 14 residues. CDR3 loop: CASNQGARNSPLHF.

This clonotype registers medium-sized (0.01 to 0.1%) by frequency. V and J are TRBV6-5 and TRBJ2-7; TCRdb indicates TRBD1, and absent DNA this call remains unverified. Germline V gene lookup returns CDR1 MNHEY and CDR2 SVGAGI. The CDR3 extends over 13 amino acids. The CDR3: CASTPGVSYEQYF.

This clonotype is deemed large by its frequency. This chain joins TRBV20-1 and TRBJ2-3. The CDR3 contains 14 residues. Germline V gene lookup returns CDR1 DFQATT and CDR2 SNEGSKA (reference sequence). The CDR3 reads CSARDLTSGDTQYF.

By frequency, this clonotype is medium-sized. The rearrangement joins TRBV5-8 to TRBJ1-1; TCRdb outputs TRBD1, but without DNA this stays unchecked. This CDR3 has 13 amino acids. The germline gives CDR1 SGHTS, CDR2 YDEGEE. CDR3 sequence: CASSFYLRDEAFF.

This clonotype is labeled medium-sized (0.01 to 0.1%) based on frequency. This chain uses TRBV9 with TRBJ2-5. CDR3 length equals 13 residues. Per germline, CDR1 SGDLS and CDR2 YYNGEE. The chain's CDR3 is CASSVDNQETQYF. Using reference TRBV9 and TRBJ2-5 for the parts outside the CDR3, the full variable domain is DSGVTQTPKHLITATGQRVTLRCSPRSGDLSVYWYQQSLDQGLQFLIQYYNGEERAKGNILERFSAQQFPDLHSELNLSSLELGDSALYFCASSVDNQETQYFGPGTRLLVL.

Judged by frequency, this clonotype is medium-sized. The CDR3 region is CASSLQGGNYGYTF. The V and J genes are TRBV27 and TRBJ1-2; with no DNA, the TCRdb D assignment of TRBD1 cannot be verified. CDR3 length: 14 residues. Germline V gives CDR1 MNHEY, CDR2 SMNVEV (reference sequence).

By frequency, this clonotype is large. CDR3 region: CASSQDSGQNNSPLHF. This rearrangement joins TRBV4-2 to TRBJ1-6; the D call of TRBD1 rests on TCRdb alone, since no DNA is present to check it. Germline values: CDR1 LGHNA, CDR2 YNFKEQ. The CDR3 spans 16 residues.

This chain's CDR3 is CASSPTQGVNYGYTF. J is TRBJ1-2 and V is TRBV18; the D call of TRBD1 rests on TCRdb alone, since no DNA is present to check it. CDR1 and CDR2 from the germline V gene are KGHSH and LQKENI. This CDR3 is built from 15 residues.

This clonotype registers medium-sized by frequency. V usage is TRBV6-1 and J usage is TRBJ1-3; TCRdb designates TRBD1, a call that cannot be tested without DNA. Germline V CDR1 and CDR2: MNHNS, SASEGT. This CDR3 has 16 residues. CDR3 region: CASSERATVDGNTIYF.

Judged by frequency, this clonotype is medium-sized. The CDR3 protein is CATSDWRQGYGYTF. The chain recombines TRBV24-1 with TRBJ1-2; TCRdb reports TRBD1, a call that lacks DNA to check it against. The CDR3 runs 14 residues. Germline V gene lookup returns CDR1 KGHDR and CDR2 SFDVKD.